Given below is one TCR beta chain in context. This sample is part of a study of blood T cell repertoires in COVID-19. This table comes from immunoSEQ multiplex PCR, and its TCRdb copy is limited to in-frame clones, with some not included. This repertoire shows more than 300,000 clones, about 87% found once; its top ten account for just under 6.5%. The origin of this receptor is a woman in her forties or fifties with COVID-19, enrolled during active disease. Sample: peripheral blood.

The CDR3 bases are TGTGCCTGGATCTTAGGAAATGACAGAATCCTCTATGGCTACACCTTC. It yields the protein CAWILGNDRILYGYTF. The chain carries TRBV30 and TRBJ1-2; D is perhaps TRBD1 (5 bases). Germline V gene sequence: CDR1 GTSNPN, CDR2 SVGIG (reference sequence). The germline V and J ends were trimmed by 4 bases and 4 bases, with 22 bases remaining between them. This CDR3 spans 16 amino acids.